This is a list of T cell receptor beta chains from one sample in a study of CXCR3-negative and CXCR3-positive naive CD8 T cells. Reprocessing the 5' RACE reads, TCRdb reports a single entry for every CDR3 protein and omits DNA. In all, the sample yields about 86,000 distinct CDR3 sequences. Source material: naive CXCR3+ CD8+ T cells from blood. Receptors were obtained from a human donor in good health. Some clones in this sample may be carry-over from other donors' samples. CDR3s include the opening cysteine and the closing phenylalanine or tryptophan. Each record gives: V gene, J gene, CDR3 protein.

V gene: TRBV28
J gene: TRBJ2-7
CDR3 protein: CARRDLNYEQYF

V gene: TRBV20-1
J gene: TRBJ1-5
CDR3 protein: CSAPPARGTGGYSNQPQHF

V gene: TRBV2
J gene: TRBJ1-4
CDR3 protein: CASSERAEKLFF

V gene: TRBV28
J gene: TRBJ2-1
CDR3 protein: CASSLLQAGHNEQFF

V gene: TRBV7-9
J gene: TRBJ1-1
CDR3 protein: CASSAQGTEALF

V gene: TRBV29-1
J gene: TRBJ2-1
CDR3 protein: CSVGGLAGGHEYNEQFF

V gene: TRBV20-1
J gene: TRBJ2-7
CDR3 protein: CSARDSTRPMEQYF

V gene: TRBV15
J gene: TRBJ1-3
CDR3 protein: CATSNSFVASGNTIYF

V gene: TRBV7-2
J gene: TRBJ1-2
CDR3 protein: CASSLVTEEDYGYTF

V gene: TRBV6-5
J gene: TRBJ1-2
CDR3 protein: CASSPGETPGGYTF

V gene: TRBV5-4
J gene: TRBJ2-1
CDR3 protein: CASSPGGEQFF

V gene: TRBV29-1
J gene: TRBJ2-3
CDR3 protein: CSETTGDTQYF

V gene: TRBV6-2/TRBV6-3
J gene: TRBJ2-2
CDR3 protein: CASSYAWGPNTGELFF

V gene: TRBV19
J gene: TRBJ1-5
CDR3 protein: CATSDGARPQHF

V gene: TRBV4-3
J gene: TRBJ2-7
CDR3 protein: CASSQDPRGPYEQYF

V gene: TRBV12-3/TRBV12-4
J gene: TRBJ2-4
CDR3 protein: CASGRGGHDIQYF

V gene: TRBV6-2/TRBV6-3
J gene: TRBJ2-7
CDR3 protein: CASSYSAEQYF

V gene: TRBV14
J gene: TRBJ1-1
CDR3 protein: CASSYPMAGAGTEAFF

V gene: TRBV28
J gene: TRBJ2-5
CDR3 protein: CASAQRIETQYF

V gene: TRBV29-1
J gene: TRBJ2-2
CDR3 protein: CSVAWPSGRPGELFF

V gene: TRBV27
J gene: TRBJ2-7
CDR3 protein: CASSLGGSAYEQYF

V gene: TRBV7-9
J gene: TRBJ2-7
CDR3 protein: CASSLPGGTFGYEQYF

V gene: TRBV28
J gene: TRBJ2-3
CDR3 protein: CASKLIGGGGTDTQYF

V gene: TRBV21-1
J gene: TRBJ1-1
CDR3 protein: CASSKLVQGCGTEAFF

V gene: TRBV14
J gene: TRBJ1-6
CDR3 protein: CASSLGTGISYNSPLHF

V gene: TRBV6-6
J gene: TRBJ2-1
CDR3 protein: CASSQTVRGQNNEQFF

V gene: TRBV29-1
J gene: TRBJ2-3
CDR3 protein: CSAKGRMGTDTQYF

V gene: TRBV28
J gene: TRBJ2-1
CDR3 protein: CASSVLQEFYNEQFF

V gene: TRBV12-3/TRBV12-4
J gene: TRBJ2-1
CDR3 protein: CASSPQTAYNEQFF

V gene: TRBV10-3
J gene: TRBJ2-4
CDR3 protein: CATEEGQGVWAKNIQYF

V gene: TRBV7-6
J gene: TRBJ1-5
CDR3 protein: CASSLGTGSDNQPQHF

V gene: TRBV20-1
J gene: TRBJ1-1
CDR3 protein: CSAPPEGRITEAFF

V gene: TRBV4-3
J gene: TRBJ2-2
CDR3 protein: CASSQEQGGRTGELFF

V gene: TRBV3-1
J gene: TRBJ1-2
CDR3 protein: CASSRPIRSIHYGYTF

V gene: TRBV5-1
J gene: TRBJ2-1
CDR3 protein: CASSSLSYNEQFF

V gene: TRBV29-1
J gene: TRBJ1-3
CDR3 protein: CSVEDLGGNTIYF

V gene: TRBV7-6
J gene: TRBJ2-1
CDR3 protein: CPSSPRTSGKQFF

V gene: TRBV5-6
J gene: TRBJ2-7
CDR3 protein: CASSYSPVQDGNGEQYF

V gene: TRBV15
J gene: TRBJ1-2
CDR3 protein: CATSGGEVYGYTF

V gene: TRBV7-9
J gene: TRBJ1-5
CDR3 protein: CASSPGDQPQHF

V gene: TRBV20-1
J gene: TRBJ2-3
CDR3 protein: CSARPNSGDLTDTQYF

V gene: TRBV6-6
J gene: TRBJ1-5
CDR3 protein: CASSWLSDSNQPQHF

V gene: TRBV13
J gene: TRBJ2-1
CDR3 protein: CASSLKVGTGRPNEQFF

V gene: TRBV28
J gene: TRBJ2-7
CDR3 protein: CASSPEYPGSYEQYF

V gene: TRBV12-3/TRBV12-4
J gene: TRBJ1-6
CDR3 protein: CASSFEGDDSPRHF

V gene: TRBV27
J gene: TRBJ1-6
CDR3 protein: CASSLVGNSPLHF

V gene: TRBV7-2
J gene: TRBJ2-7
CDR3 protein: CASSLVPASGEQYF

V gene: TRBV7-6
J gene: TRBJ1-1
CDR3 protein: CASSLSASWPRGGRATEAFF

V gene: TRBV28
J gene: TRBJ2-3
CDR3 protein: CASERGARDTDTQYF

V gene: TRBV28
J gene: TRBJ2-6
CDR3 protein: CATRAFGANVLTF

V gene: TRBV7-2
J gene: TRBJ1-1
CDR3 protein: CASSQWGVLEAFF

V gene: TRBV20-1
J gene: TRBJ2-3
CDR3 protein: CSVPGTSDPYTDTQYF

V gene: TRBV20-1
J gene: TRBJ1-1
CDR3 protein: CSARDLEQAVETEAFF

V gene: TRBV27
J gene: TRBJ2-3
CDR3 protein: CASSDSPSPYTDTQYF

V gene: TRBV23-1
J gene: TRBJ2-1
CDR3 protein: CASSQRHNEQFF